This is a list of T cell receptor beta chains from one sample in a study of blood T cell repertoires in COVID-19. Sequenced by immunoSEQ multiplex PCR; TCRdb stores in-frame clones only, minus some. This table has roughly 53,000 clones, about nine tenths appearing once. The material sequenced was peripheral blood. All receptors derive from a woman aged 40 to 50 with active COVID-19. CDR3s include the opening cysteine and the closing phenylalanine or tryptophan. Fields, in order: clone size, J gene, D gene, V gene, CDR3 protein, CDR3 DNA. The D gene is left open where the match is weak. Clone size appears in some rows only: once, few, many, or a class for an expanded clone.

size: NA; J: TRBJ2-5; D: NA; V: TRBV6-6; CDR3: CASSSSRETQYF; DNA: TGTGCCAGCAGTTCAAGTAGAGAGACCCAGTACTTC
size: NA; J: TRBJ2-7; D: NA; V: TRBV7-9; CDR3: CASRPGTQAGPSYEQYF; DNA: TGTGCCAGCAGACCCGGAACACAGGCAGGCCCATCCTACGAGCAGTACTTC
size: NA; J: TRBJ2-5; D: TRBD2; V: TRBV4-2; CDR3: CASSQDPGLAETQYF; DNA: TGTGCCAGCAGCCAAGATCCGGGACTAGCGGAGACCCAGTACTTC
size: NA; J: TRBJ2-7; D: NA; V: TRBV18; CDR3: CASSPGATYEQYF; DNA: TGTGCCAGCTCACCGGGGGCCACCTACGAGCAGTACTTC
size: NA; J: TRBJ1-3; D: NA; V: TRBV19; CDR3: CASSTGGSGNTIYF; DNA: TGTGCCAGTAGTACGGGGGGTTCTGGAAACACCATATATTTT
size: NA; J: TRBJ2-1; D: NA; V: TRBV7-8; CDR3: CASSLVSASSYNEQFF; DNA: TGTGCCAGCAGTCTAGTGTCTGCGAGCTCCTACAATGAGCAGTTCTTC
size: NA; J: TRBJ2-2; D: TRBD1; V: TRBV19; CDR3: CASSKDFPGQGSGPGELFF; DNA: TGTGCCAGTAGTAAGGACTTCCCGGGACAGGGCTCGGGCCCCGGGGAGCTGTTTTTT
size: NA; J: TRBJ2-1; D: TRBD2; V: TRBV19; CDR3: CASRGLAGASADEQFF; DNA: TGTGCCAGTAGGGGACTAGCGGGGGCCTCCGCCGATGAGCAGTTCTTC
size: NA; J: TRBJ2-1; D: TRBD1; V: TRBV7-2; CDR3: CASSPDRDEQFF; DNA: TGTGCCAGCAGCCCGGACAGGGATGAGCAGTTCTTC
size: NA; J: TRBJ2-1; D: TRBD2; V: TRBV4-2; CDR3: CASSHGRGTNEQFF; DNA: TGTGCCAGCAGCCATGGGAGGGGTACCAATGAGCAGTTCTTC
size: NA; J: TRBJ1-1; D: TRBD1; V: TRBV11-2; CDR3: CASSFLPTGATEAFF; DNA: TGTGCCAGCAGCTTCCTTCCTACAGGGGCCACTGAAGCTTTCTTT
size: few; J: TRBJ1-1; D: TRBD1; V: TRBV6-5; CDR3: CASRTGTGSEAFF; DNA: TGTGCCAGCAGGACAGGGACAGGATCTGAAGCTTTCTTT
size: NA; J: TRBJ1-6; D: TRBD1; V: TRBV19; CDR3: CASSTTGENSPLHF; DNA: TGTGCCAGTAGTACGACAGGGGAAAATTCACCCCTCCACTTT
size: NA; J: TRBJ1-3; D: NA; V: TRBV18; CDR3: CASSPGQKNTIYF; DNA: TGTGCCAGCTCACCCGGACAGAAAAACACCATATATTTT
size: once; J: TRBJ2-5; D: NA; V: TRBV7-9; CDR3: CASSLGSYIQETQYF; DNA: TGTGCCAGCAGCTTAGGCAGTTACATCCAAGAGACCCAGTACTTC
size: NA; J: TRBJ2-2; D: TRBD1; V: TRBV27; CDR3: CASTPQGAAGELFF; DNA: TGTGCCAGCACCCCACAGGGGGCGGCCGGGGAGCTGTTTTTT
size: NA; J: TRBJ1-2; D: TRBD1; V: TRBV19; CDR3: CASSGSGTEGYGYTF; DNA: TGTGCCAGTAGTGGGTCCGGGACAGAGGGCTATGGCTACACCTTC
size: NA; J: TRBJ1-1; D: TRBD1; V: TRBV5-1; CDR3: CASRPRTGGEDTEAFF; DNA: TGCGCCAGCCGACCTCGGACAGGGGGTGAGGACACTGAAGCTTTCTTT
size: NA; J: TRBJ2-1; D: NA; V: TRBV7-7; CDR3: CASSLDHRGYEQFF; DNA: TGTGCCAGCAGCCTCGATCACCGCGGCTATGAGCAGTTCTTC
size: NA; J: TRBJ2-5; D: TRBD1; V: TRBV19; CDR3: CASSSTGGQETQYF; DNA: TGTGCCAGTAGTAGTACAGGGGGCCAAGAGACCCAGTACTTC
size: once; J: TRBJ1-6; D: NA; V: TRBV27; CDR3: CASRPVGGAPYNSPLHF; DNA: TGTGCCAGCAGACCCGTGGGGGGGGCCCCCTATAATTCACCCCTCCACTTT
size: NA; J: TRBJ2-3; D: TRBD2; V: TRBV3-1/TRBV3-2; CDR3: CASTTLAGGSGDTQYF; DNA: TGTGCCAGCACCACCCTAGCGGGGGGGTCAGGTGATACGCAGTATTTT
size: NA; J: TRBJ1-2; D: NA; V: TRBV11-1; CDR3: CASSPPGGTYGYTF; DNA: TGTGCCAGCAGCCCGCCGGGAGGGACCTATGGCTACACCTTC
size: NA; J: TRBJ1-4; D: NA; V: TRBV5-3; CDR3: CARSLEREKLFF; DNA: TGTGCCAGAAGCTTGGAGCGGGAAAAACTGTTTTTT
size: NA; J: TRBJ1-5; D: TRBD1; V: TRBV2; CDR3: CASSDDRAQPQHF; DNA: TGTGCCAGCAGTGACGACAGGGCTCAGCCCCAGCATTTT
size: NA; J: TRBJ2-2; D: TRBD2; V: TRBV3-1/TRBV3-2; CDR3: CASSQEGLAGGRAGELFF; DNA: TGTGCCAGCAGCCAAGAGGGCCTAGCGGGGGGAAGGGCCGGGGAGCTGTTTTTT
size: NA; J: TRBJ1-1; D: NA; V: TRBV7-9; CDR3: CATERAGDTEAFF; DNA: TGTGCCACCGAACGCGCAGGGGACACTGAAGCTTTCTTT
size: NA; J: TRBJ2-1; D: TRBD1; V: TRBV30; CDR3: CARSWGQGEPTVSYNEQFF; DNA: TGTGCCCGGAGTTGGGGGCAGGGGGAACCTACTGTCTCCTACAATGAGCAGTTCTTC
size: NA; J: TRBJ2-7; D: TRBD1; V: TRBV18; CDR3: CASSPGTGAYEQYF; DNA: TGTGCCAGCTCACCCGGGACAGGGGCCTACGAGCAGTACTTC
size: NA; J: TRBJ1-4; D: TRBD1; V: TRBV4-3; CDR3: CASSLRQGDYEKLFF; DNA: TGCGCCAGCAGCCTCCGACAGGGGGATTACGAAAAACTGTTTTTT
size: NA; J: TRBJ1-1; D: TRBD1; V: TRBV7-2; CDR3: CASSPQGALLEAFF; DNA: TGTGCCAGCAGCCCACAGGGGGCACTACTTGAAGCTTTCTTT
size: NA; J: TRBJ2-1; D: TRBD1; V: TRBV29-1; CDR3: CSVSGQYSYNEQFF; DNA: TGCAGCGTTTCGGGACAGTACTCCTACAATGAGCAGTTCTTC
size: NA; J: TRBJ2-1; D: NA; V: TRBV7-7; CDR3: CASSLVTGNEQFF; DNA: TGTGCCAGCAGCTTGGTCACAGGAAATGAGCAGTTCTTC
size: NA; J: TRBJ1-2; D: TRBD1; V: TRBV5-1; CDR3: CASSLAGTGDNYGYTF; DNA: TGCGCCAGCAGCTTGGCGGGGACAGGGGATAACTATGGCTACACCTTC
size: few; J: TRBJ1-4; D: NA; V: TRBV29-1; CDR3: CSALGGSTNEKLFF; DNA: TGCAGCGCTTTGGGGGGTTCAACTAATGAAAAACTGTTTTTT